These 2 T cell receptor beta chains came from one sample sequenced in a study of blood T cell repertoires in COVID-19. Some clones are missing from TCRdb's copy, which holds only in-frame ones; the method was immunoSEQ multiplex PCR. The profile shows about 350,000 clones, 88% of them singletons. The material sequenced was PBMCs or T cells enriched from blood (not recorded which). The receptors derive from a young woman who had been exposed to COVID-19.

The table lists this clone with a few counts. The chain employs TRBV11-3 and TRBJ2-1; 12 bases agree with TRBD2. The CDR3 sequence is 15 residues long. The V gene's germline CDR1 is SGHNT and CDR2 YENEEA. Germline trimming cut 5 bases from V and 8 bases from J; bases unmatched to any gene: 7. The CDR3 loop reads CASSQTSGSLHEQFF. CDR3 in DNA: TGTGCCAGCAGCCAGACTAGCGGGAGTCTCCATGAGCAGTTCTTC.

The J gene is TRBJ2-2, the V gene TRBV7-3, with 15 positions matching TRBD2. The CDR3 runs 18 residues. The trim removed 0 bases at V and 6 bases at J, leaving 5 bases unmatched. CDR1 is SGHTA and CDR2 is FQGTGA in the germline V gene. CDR3 protein: CASSLTGTSGRRAGELFF. The CDR3 DNA reads as TGTGCCAGCAGCTTAACCGGGACTAGCGGGAGGAGGGCCGGGGAGCTGTTTTTT.